This T cell receptor (beta chain) was retrieved from a study of blood T cell repertoires in COVID-19. This CDR3 is built from 16 residues. Germline V CDR1 and CDR2: MNHEY, SVGEGT. V dropped 2 bases and J dropped 6; count of bases not matched to a gene: 9. Assay: immunoSEQ multiplex PCR; the TCRdb copy retains only in-frame clones and omits some. There are around 300,000 clones in the sample; just over 85% occur only once, and 3% lies in the top ten. This clonotype was sampled from a woman in her twenties or thirties with active or convalescent COVID-19. The gene calls are TRBV6-2 or TRBV6-3 and TRBJ2-7; 11 bases line up with TRBD1. Sequenced input: peripheral blood. CDR3 in DNA: TGTGCCAGCAGTTACCCTCACGGGACAGGGGGGCCCGAGCAGTACTTC. Encoded protein: CASSYPHGTGGPEQYF.